The 6 T cell receptor beta chains below come from one sample, sequenced in a study of blood T cell repertoires in COVID-19. The protocol was immunoSEQ multiplex PCR, while the TCRdb copy is restricted to in-frame clones and leaves out a portion. The sample lists about 270,000 clones, about 89% occurring once. Sequencing used peripheral blood. The origin of the receptors is a man aged 35 to 55 with active or convalescent COVID-19.

This clone was recorded many times. The chain has TRBV3-1 (or the pseudogene TRBV3-2) and TRBJ2-3; D possibly corresponds to TRBD1 (5 bases). The CDR3 contains 15 residues. Trimming left V 2 bases short and J 6 bases short, with 15 bases between. The V gene's germline CDR1 is LGHDT and CDR2 YNNKEL (reference sequence). In DNA form, the CDR3 reads TGTGCCAGCAGCCAAAACGCCAGGGCAGAGGATACGCAGTATTTT. Its protein product is CASSQNARAEDTQYF.

The CDR3 protein is CASSLGSYEQYF. CDR3 bases: TGTGCCAGCAGTCTCGGTAGCTACGAGCAGTACTTC. This chain connects TRBV12-3 or TRBV12-4 to TRBJ2-7; D remains unclear. V lost 5 bases to trimming and J lost 3 bases, with 8 bases between them. This CDR3 spans 12 amino acids.

CDR3 bases: TGTGCCAGCAGGTTGGGGAGCGGAAACACCATATATTTT. Its protein product is CASRLGSGNTIYF. The chain recombines TRBV28 with TRBJ1-3; D remains unclear. The CDR3 is made up of 13 amino acids. Trimming removed 6 bases at V and 4 bases at J, with 10 bases between. The germline CDR1 and CDR2 sequences are MDHEN and SYDVKM.

CDR3 DNA: TGTGCCAGCAGTGAGCACAGGGGAACCTACGAGCAGTACTTC. Its translation: CASSEHRGTYEQYF. The rearrangement uses TRBV6-1 and TRBJ2-7; 7 bases map to TRBD1. With 3 bases clipped from V and 2 bases from J, the junction kept 4 bases outside the gene matches. Germline V CDR1 and CDR2: MNHNS, SASEGT. The CDR3 is made up of 14 amino acids.

The rearrangement uses TRBV3-1 (or the pseudogene TRBV3-2) and TRBJ1-3; no definite D call. Per the germline V gene, CDR1 is LGHDT and CDR2 is YNNKEL (reference sequence). This CDR3 comprises 14 residues. Trimming shortened V by 4 bases and J by 0 bases, and 7 bases separated the two germline ends. Written as DNA, the CDR3 is TGTGCCAGCAGCCCAGAGCGCTCTGGAAACACCATATATTTT. Residues: CASSPERSGNTIYF.

This clone was detected only a few times. V gene TRBV30 combines with J gene TRBJ1-6; 7 nucleotides agree with TRBD1. V lost 0 bases to trimming and J lost 4 bases; unmatched junction nucleotides: 15. The V gene's germline CDR1 is GTSNPN and CDR2 SVGIG (reference sequence). The length of the CDR3 is 19 residues. CDR3 sequence reads: CAWSVQGLNTGIYNSPLHF. The CDR3 coding sequence is TGTGCCTGGAGTGTACAGGGGCTAAACACTGGTATTTATAATTCACCCCTCCACTTT.